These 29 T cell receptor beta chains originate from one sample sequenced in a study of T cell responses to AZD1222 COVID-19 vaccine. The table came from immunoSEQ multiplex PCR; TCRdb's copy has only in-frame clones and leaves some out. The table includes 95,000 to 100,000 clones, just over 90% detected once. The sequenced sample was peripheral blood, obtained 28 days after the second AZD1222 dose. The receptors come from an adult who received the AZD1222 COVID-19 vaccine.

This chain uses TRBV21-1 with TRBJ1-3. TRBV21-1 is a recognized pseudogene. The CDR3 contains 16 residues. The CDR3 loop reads CASSPQTELSGNTIYF. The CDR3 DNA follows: TGTGCCAGCAGCCCCCAGACCGAACTCTCTGGAAACACCATATATTTT.

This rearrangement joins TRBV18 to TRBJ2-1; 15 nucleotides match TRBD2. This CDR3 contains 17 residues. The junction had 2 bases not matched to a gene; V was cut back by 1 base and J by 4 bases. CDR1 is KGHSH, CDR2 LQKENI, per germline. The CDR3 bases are TGTGCCAGCTCACCACGGGGACTAGCGGGAGGTTACAATGAGCAGTTCTTC. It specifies CASSPRGLAGGYNEQFF.

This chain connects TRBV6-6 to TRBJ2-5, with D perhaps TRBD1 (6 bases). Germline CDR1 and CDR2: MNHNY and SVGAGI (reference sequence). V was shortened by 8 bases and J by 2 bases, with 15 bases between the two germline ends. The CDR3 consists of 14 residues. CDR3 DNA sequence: TGTGCCAGCCGCAGGGGTTCTGGACAAGAGACCCAGTACTTC. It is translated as CASRRGSGQETQYF.

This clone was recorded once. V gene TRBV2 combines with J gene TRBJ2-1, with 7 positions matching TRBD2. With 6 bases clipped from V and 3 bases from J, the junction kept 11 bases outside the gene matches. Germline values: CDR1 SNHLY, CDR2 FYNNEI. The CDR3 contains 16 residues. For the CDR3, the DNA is TGTGCCAGCAGGCCTTTTGGGCGGGAGTTCTACAATGAGCAGTTCTTC. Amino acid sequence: CASRPFGREFYNEQFF.

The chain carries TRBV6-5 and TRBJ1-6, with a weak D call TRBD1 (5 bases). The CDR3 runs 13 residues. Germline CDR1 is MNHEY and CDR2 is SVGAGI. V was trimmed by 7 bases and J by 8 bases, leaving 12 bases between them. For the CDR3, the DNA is TGTGCCAGCACGCTAGGGGCGGATTCACCCCTCCACTTT. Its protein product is CASTLGADSPLHF.

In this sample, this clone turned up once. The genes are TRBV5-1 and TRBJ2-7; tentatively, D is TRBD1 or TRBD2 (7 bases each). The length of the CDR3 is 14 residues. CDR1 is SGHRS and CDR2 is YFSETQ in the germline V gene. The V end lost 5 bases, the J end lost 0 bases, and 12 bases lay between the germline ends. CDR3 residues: CASRAGQSSYEQYF. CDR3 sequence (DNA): TGCGCCAGCAGAGCGGGACAGAGCTCCTACGAGCAGTACTTC.

DNA of the CDR3: TGTGCCAGCAGTGAAAGGACTGGAACCTACGAGCAGTACTTC. Its protein is CASSERTGTYEQYF. The chain has TRBV2 and TRBJ2-7; TRBD2 might be the D (5 bases). Germline V gene sequence: CDR1 SNHLY, CDR2 FYNNEI. V was cut by 2 bases and J by 2 bases, with 10 bases left in between. CDR3 length: 14 residues.

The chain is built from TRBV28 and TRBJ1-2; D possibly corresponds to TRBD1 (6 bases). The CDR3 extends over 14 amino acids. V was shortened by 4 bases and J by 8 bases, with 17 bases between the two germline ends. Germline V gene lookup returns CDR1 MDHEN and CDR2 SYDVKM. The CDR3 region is CASSSGVKAGGYTF. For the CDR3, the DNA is TGTGCCAGCAGTTCAGGGGTCAAAGCGGGGGGCTACACCTTC.

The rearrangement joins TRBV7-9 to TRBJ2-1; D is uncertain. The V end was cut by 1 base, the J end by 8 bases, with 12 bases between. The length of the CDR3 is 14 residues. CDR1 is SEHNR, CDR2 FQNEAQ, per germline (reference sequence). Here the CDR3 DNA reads TGTGCCAGCAGCTTAGGGTCGAGAGTGGATGAGCAGTTCTTC. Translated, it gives CASSLGSRVDEQFF.

DNA for the CDR3: TGTGCCAGCGGAGACAGGGCGGACTCACCCCTCCACTTT. It is translated as CASGDRADSPLHF. The rearrangement links TRBV25-1 to TRBJ1-6, with 7 bases that match TRBD1. V lost 8 bases to trimming and J lost 10 bases; unmatched junction nucleotides: 8. CDR1 is MGHDK and CDR2 is SYGVNS in the germline V gene. The CDR3 sequence is 13 residues long.

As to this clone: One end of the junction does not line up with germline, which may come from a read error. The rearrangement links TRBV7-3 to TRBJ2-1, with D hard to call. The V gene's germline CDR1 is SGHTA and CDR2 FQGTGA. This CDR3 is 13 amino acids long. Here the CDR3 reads CASSLGPYDEQFF. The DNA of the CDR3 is TGTGCCAGCAGCCTAGGACCCTACGATGAGCAGTTCTTC.

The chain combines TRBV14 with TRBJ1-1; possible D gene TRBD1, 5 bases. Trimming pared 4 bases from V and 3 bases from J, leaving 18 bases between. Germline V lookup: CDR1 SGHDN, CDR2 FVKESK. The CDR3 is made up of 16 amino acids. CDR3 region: CASSLPGLKRYTEAFF. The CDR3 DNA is TGTGCCAGCAGCCTTCCGGGACTCAAGAGGTACACTGAAGCTTTCTTT.

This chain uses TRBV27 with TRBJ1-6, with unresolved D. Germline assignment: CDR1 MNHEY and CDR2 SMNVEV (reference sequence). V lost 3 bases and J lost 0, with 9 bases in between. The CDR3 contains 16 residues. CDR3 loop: CASSFGTVSYNSPLHF. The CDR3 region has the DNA TGTGCCAGCAGTTTCGGTACAGTCTCCTATAATTCACCCCTCCACTTT.

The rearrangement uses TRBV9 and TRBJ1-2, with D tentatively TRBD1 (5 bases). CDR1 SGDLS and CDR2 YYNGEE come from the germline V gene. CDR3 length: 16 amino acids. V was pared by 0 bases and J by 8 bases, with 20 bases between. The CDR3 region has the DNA TGTGCCAGCAGCGTAGGGGATCCGGGGACGGTCGGCGGCTACACCTTC. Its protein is CASSVGDPGTVGGYTF.

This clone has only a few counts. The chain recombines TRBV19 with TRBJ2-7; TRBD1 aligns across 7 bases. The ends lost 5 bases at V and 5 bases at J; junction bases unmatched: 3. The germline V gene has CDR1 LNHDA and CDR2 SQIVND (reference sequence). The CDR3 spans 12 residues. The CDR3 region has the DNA TGTGCCAGTAGTCACGGGACAGACGAGCAGTACTTC. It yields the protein CASSHGTDEQYF.

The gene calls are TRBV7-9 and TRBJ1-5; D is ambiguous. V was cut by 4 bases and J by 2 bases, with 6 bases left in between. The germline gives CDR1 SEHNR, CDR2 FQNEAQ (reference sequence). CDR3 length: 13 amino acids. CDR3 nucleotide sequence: TGTGCCAGCAGCTGGGATGGCAATCAGCCCCAGCATTTT. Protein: CASSWDGNQPQHF.

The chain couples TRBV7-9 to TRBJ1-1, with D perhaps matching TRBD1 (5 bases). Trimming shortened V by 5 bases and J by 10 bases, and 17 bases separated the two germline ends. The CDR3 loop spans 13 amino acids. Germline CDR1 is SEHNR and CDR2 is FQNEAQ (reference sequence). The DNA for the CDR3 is TGTGCCAGCAGCAGAATGGCGCCAGGGTCAGCTTTCTTT. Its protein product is CASSRMAPGSAFF.

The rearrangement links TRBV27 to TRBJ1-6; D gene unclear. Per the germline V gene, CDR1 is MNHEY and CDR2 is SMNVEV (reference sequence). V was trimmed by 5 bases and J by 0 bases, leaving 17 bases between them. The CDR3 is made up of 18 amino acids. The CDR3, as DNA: TGTGCCAGCAGTATCCGGCCAACCCAGAGCTCCTATAATTCACCCCTCCACTTT. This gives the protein CASSIRPTQSSYNSPLHF.

CDR3 amino acids: CSVGVNTEAFF. CDR3 bases: TGCAGCGTTGGGGTGAACACTGAAGCTTTCTTT. V gene TRBV29-1 combines with J gene TRBJ1-1; the D is unclear. This CDR3 spans 11 amino acids. The V and J ends lost 4 bases and 0 bases respectively, with 3 bases between them. Germline CDR1 SQVTM, CDR2 ANQGSEA.

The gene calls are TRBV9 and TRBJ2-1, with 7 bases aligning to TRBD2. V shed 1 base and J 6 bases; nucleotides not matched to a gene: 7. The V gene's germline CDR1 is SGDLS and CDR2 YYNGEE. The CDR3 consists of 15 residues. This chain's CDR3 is CASSVSGGRGNEQFF. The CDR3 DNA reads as TGTGCCAGCAGCGTAAGTGGCGGGAGAGGCAATGAGCAGTTCTTC.

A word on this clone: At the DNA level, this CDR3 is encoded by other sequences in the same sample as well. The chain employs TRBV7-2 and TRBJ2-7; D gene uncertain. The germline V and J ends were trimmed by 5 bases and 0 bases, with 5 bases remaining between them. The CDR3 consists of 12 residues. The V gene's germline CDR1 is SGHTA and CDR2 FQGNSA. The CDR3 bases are TGTGCCAGCAGCCTAAGCTCCTACGAGCAGTACTTC. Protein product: CASSLSSYEQYF.

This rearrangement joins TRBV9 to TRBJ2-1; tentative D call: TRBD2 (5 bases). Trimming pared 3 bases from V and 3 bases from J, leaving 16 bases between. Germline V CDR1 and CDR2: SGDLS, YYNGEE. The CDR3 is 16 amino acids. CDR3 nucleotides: TGTGCCAGCAGCGAGGACTGGGGAATGGGCTACAATGAGCAGTTCTTC. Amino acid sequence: CASSEDWGMGYNEQFF.

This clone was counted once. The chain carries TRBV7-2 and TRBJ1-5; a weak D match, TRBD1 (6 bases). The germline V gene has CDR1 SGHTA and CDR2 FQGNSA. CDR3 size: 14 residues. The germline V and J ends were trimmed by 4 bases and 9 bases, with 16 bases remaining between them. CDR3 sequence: CASSSGQLPWPQHF. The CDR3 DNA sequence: TGTGCCAGCAGCTCAGGACAGCTTCCGTGGCCCCAGCATTTT.

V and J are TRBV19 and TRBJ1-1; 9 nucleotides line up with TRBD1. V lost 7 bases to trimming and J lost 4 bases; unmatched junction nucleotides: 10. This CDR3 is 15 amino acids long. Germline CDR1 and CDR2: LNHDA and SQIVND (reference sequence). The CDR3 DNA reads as TGTGCCAGTAAAAAAGGGTCGGGACAGGGCACTGAAGCTTTCTTT. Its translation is CASKKGSGQGTEAFF. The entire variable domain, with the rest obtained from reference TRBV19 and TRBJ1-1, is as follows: DGGITQSPKYLFRKEGQNVTLSCEQNLNHDAMYWYRQDPGQGLRLIYYSQIVNDFQKGDIAEGYSVSREKKESFPLTVTSAQKNPTAFYLCASKKGSGQGTEAFFGQGTRLTVV.

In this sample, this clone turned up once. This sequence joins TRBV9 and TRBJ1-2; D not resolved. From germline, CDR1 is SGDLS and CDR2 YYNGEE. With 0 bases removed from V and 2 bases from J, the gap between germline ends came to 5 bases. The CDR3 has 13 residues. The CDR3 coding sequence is TGTGCCAGCAGCGTAGACGAAAACTATGGCTACACCTTC. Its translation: CASSVDENYGYTF.

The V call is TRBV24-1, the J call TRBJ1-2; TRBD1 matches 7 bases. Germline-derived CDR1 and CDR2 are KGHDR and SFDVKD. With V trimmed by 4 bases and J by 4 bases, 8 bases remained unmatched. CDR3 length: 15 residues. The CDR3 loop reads CATSDQRQGSYGYTF. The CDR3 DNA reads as TGTGCCACCAGTGACCAGAGACAGGGATCCTATGGCTACACCTTC.

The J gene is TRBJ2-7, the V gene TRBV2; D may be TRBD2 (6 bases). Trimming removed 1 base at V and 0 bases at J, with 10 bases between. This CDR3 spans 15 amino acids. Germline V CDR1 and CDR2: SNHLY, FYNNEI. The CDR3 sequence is CASSEVASDSYEQYF. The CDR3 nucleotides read TGTGCCAGCAGTGAAGTAGCTAGCGACTCCTACGAGCAGTACTTC. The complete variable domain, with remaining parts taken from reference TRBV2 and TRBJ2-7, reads EPEVTQTPSHQVTQMGQEVILRCVPISNHLYFYWYRQILGQKVEFLVSFYNNEISEKSEIFDDQFSVERPDGSNFTLKIRSTKLEDSAMYFCASSEVASDSYEQYFGPGTRLTVT.

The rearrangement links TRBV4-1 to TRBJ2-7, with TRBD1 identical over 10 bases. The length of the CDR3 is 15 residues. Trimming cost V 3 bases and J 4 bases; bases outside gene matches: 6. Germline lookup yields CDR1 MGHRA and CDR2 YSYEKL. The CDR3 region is CASSQRTGGEYEQYF. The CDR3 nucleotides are TGCGCCAGCAGCCAGAGGACAGGGGGAGAATACGAGCAGTACTTC.

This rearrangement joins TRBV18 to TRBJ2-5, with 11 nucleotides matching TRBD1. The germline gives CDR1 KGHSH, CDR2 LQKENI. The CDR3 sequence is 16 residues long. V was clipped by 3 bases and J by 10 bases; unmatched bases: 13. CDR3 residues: CASSPPGTGGNYDQYF. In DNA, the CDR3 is TGTGCCAGCTCACCCCCCGGGACAGGGGGTAATTACGACCAGTACTTC.